These T cell receptor beta chains were read from a single sample in a study of regulatory T cells in long-lasting Graves disease. Using its own MiXCR run on the multiplex PCR reads, TCRdb lists one record per CDR3 protein. The repertoire consists of 400,000 to 450,000 distinct CDR3 sequences, with 14% to 15% occurring once and the leading ten covering over 15%. In addition, the sample was reused for a study of T cells in Graves' hyperthyroidism and ophthalmopathy.

This sample comprised peripheral blood mononuclear cells (PBMCs), obtained at new diagnosis, from a patient treated with antithyroid drugs. The receptors derive from a young woman with Graves disease. Each CDR3 is given with its conserved first and last residue. D genes are given only for firm matches. The size entry is marked missing in some rows and otherwise reads once, few, many or a size class.

j_gene | d_gene | v_gene | abundance | CDR3nt | CDR3aa
TRBJ1-3 | . | TRBV29-1 | few | TGCAGCTTGGCCTATGGACCGTCCGGAAACACCATATATTTT | CSLAYGPSGNTIYF
TRBJ1-2 | . | TRBV11-3 | . | TGTGCCAGCAGCTCAGGGGAGAACTATGGCTACACCTTC | CASSSGENYGYTF
TRBJ1-4 | . | TRBV2 | . | TGTGCCAGCAGCGCCCTTTCCGGGGTAAATGAAAAACTGTTTTTT | CASSALSGVNEKLFF
TRBJ1-5 | TRBD1 | TRBV6-2/TRBV6-3 | . | TGTGCCAGCAGTTACCCACAGGGGGCCTATCAGCCCCAGCATTTT | CASSYPQGAYQPQHF
TRBJ2-7 | TRBD1 | TRBV6-1 | many | TGTGCCAGCAGCGTGGGACAGGCTTTCTCCTACGAGCAGTACTTC | CASSVGQAFSYEQYF
TRBJ2-2 | TRBD2 | TRBV6-4 | . | TGTGCCAGCTTTGATACGGGAGGGAACACCGGGGAGCTGTTTTTT | CASFDTGGNTGELFF
TRBJ1-5 | . | TRBV18 | many | TGTGCCAGCTCACCTGGGGCCGCGGATCAGCCCCAGCATTTT | CASSPGAADQPQHF
TRBJ2-1 | . | TRBV3-1 | many | TGTGCCAGCAGCCAAGCCGAGATAGAGCAGTTCTTC | CASSQAEIEQFF
TRBJ1-3 | TRBD1 | TRBV19 | few | TGTGCCAGTAGTATCCCACAGGGGGGGACTGGAAACACCATATATTTT | CASSIPQGGTGNTIYF
TRBJ1-5 | TRBD1 | TRBV11-2 | . | TGTGCCAGCAGCCCTAAAATCTCCGGGACAGGGGTGTTTCAGCCCCAGCATTTT | CASSPKISGTGVFQPQHF
TRBJ1-6 | TRBD1 | TRBV12-3/TRBV12-4 | few | TGTGCCAGCAGTCGGACAGGCTCCAATTCACCCCTCCACTTT | CASSRTGSNSPLHF
TRBJ2-7 | TRBD1 | TRBV11-2 | many | TGTGCCAGCAGCTTGCACAGGGGGTCCTACGAGCAGTACTTC | CASSLHRGSYEQYF
TRBJ2-7 | . | TRBV10-3 | few | TGTGCCATCAGTGAAGAACTGTCAAGCGAGCAGTACTTC | CAISEELSSEQYF
TRBJ2-5 | TRBD1 | TRBV24-1 | many | TGTGCCACCAGTGATTCGACAGGGGGCCCGCAGGAGACCCAGTACTTC | CATSDSTGGPQETQYF
TRBJ1-5 | . | TRBV2 | . | TGTGCCAGCAGTCTCACTCAGGGCCCAAATCAGCCCCAGCATTTT | CASSLTQGPNQPQHF
TRBJ2-7 | TRBD2 | TRBV12-3/TRBV12-4 | many | TGTGCCAGCAGTTTAGGCTTAACCGGGACTAGCGGGATGGAACCTTACGAGCAGTACTTC | CASSLGLTGTSGMEPYEQYF
TRBJ1-4 | TRBD1 | TRBV28 | many | TGTCGAGCCCAGCGGAAAATGGGAATCTCGGGACAGTCTAATGAAAAACTGTTTTTT | CRAQRKMGISGQSNEKLFF
TRBJ2-7 | . | TRBV9 | . | TGTGCCAGCAAGGCTCCGGGGTCGAGCTCCTACGAGCAGTACTTC | CASKAPGSSSYEQYF
TRBJ1-1 | . | TRBV5-1 | many | TGCGCCAGCCGACAGACTATATACACTGAAGCTTTCTTT | CASRQTIYTEAFF
TRBJ1-1 | TRBD1 | TRBV25-1 | . | TGTGCCAGCAGTGGTATCGAGGGGGCCTACACTGAAGCTTTCTTT | CASSGIEGAYTEAFF
TRBJ2-5 | TRBD2 | TRBV9 | many | TGTGCCAGCAGCGTAGGTTTAGCGGGATTTTCGGAGACCCAGTACTTC | CASSVGLAGFSETQYF
TRBJ2-1 | TRBD2 | TRBV13 | many | TGTGCCAGCAGTAACGGGACTAGTAGTGAGCAGTTCTTC | CASSNGTSSEQFF
TRBJ2-7 | TRBD2 | TRBV5-1 | . | TGCGCCAGCAGCTTGCGGCTAGCGGGGAACAATGAGCAGTACTTC | CASSLRLAGNNEQYF
TRBJ1-5 | . | TRBV12-3/TRBV12-4 | many | TGTGCCAGCACCCTTGGGTGGGGTCAGCCCCAGCATTTT | CASTLGWGQPQHF
TRBJ1-4 | TRBD1 | TRBV28 | many | TGTGCCAGCACAGGGGGAAGGGCGTGGGAAAAACTGTTTTTT | CASTGGRAWEKLFF
TRBJ2-1 | . | TRBV20-1 | many | TGCAGTGCTAGGGACTTTCCTTACAATGAGCAGTTCTTC | CSARDFPYNEQFF
TRBJ1-1 | TRBD1 | TRBV18 | few | TGTGCCAGCTCACAGACGACAGGGACCTTGAACACTGAAGCTTTCTTT | CASSQTTGTLNTEAFF
TRBJ1-5 | . | TRBV18 | many | TGTGCCAGCTCACCGCAGGGGCATAGCAATCAGCCCCAGCATTTT | CASSPQGHSNQPQHF
TRBJ2-7 | . | TRBV20-1 | few | TGCAGTGCTGTCAAGCGGAACTACGAGCAGTACTTC | CSAVKRNYEQYF